This T cell receptor beta chain was found in a study of cytomegalovirus exposure and HLA in healthy donors. As for the study in general: Tens of millions of unique TCRs from HLA-typed donors were held in an early data release.

Only one count was recorded for this clone. PCR primers comprised 60 Vbeta and 13 Jbeta primers. Using immunoSEQ multiplex PCR, the repertoire was profiled, and TCRdb retains in-frame clones only, with some absent. This table holds over 150,000 clones, roughly 80% found once. Germline assignment: CDR1 SGHTA and CDR2 FQGNSA. V lost 5 bases and J lost 2, with 16 bases in between. The CDR3 loop spans 15 amino acids. The clonotype was recovered from a male donor in good health and CMV-seronegative. The specimen sequenced was PBMCs. This chain uses TRBV7-2 with TRBJ2-7; weak D call: TRBD2 (5 bases). CDR3 in amino acids: CASSPRRGATYEQYF. For the CDR3, the DNA is TGTGCCAGCAGCCCGCGCCGGGGAGCCACCTACGAGCAGTACTTC.